This TCR beta chain was documented in a study of blood T cell repertoires in COVID-19. Profiling relied on immunoSEQ multiplex PCR, and the TCRdb table lists in-frame clones only, not all of them. The repertoire holds about 190,000 clones, with under 80% as singletons. This clone was picked up a small number of times. The receptor comes from a man aged 50 or older who had recovered from COVID-19. Sample: peripheral blood.

CDR3 loop: CASSQVGSGAGRETQYF. The CDR3 bases are TGTGCCAGCAGCCAAGTCGGATCGGGAGCGGGAAGGGAGACCCAGTACTTC. The chain is built from TRBV3-1 (or the pseudogene TRBV3-2) and TRBJ2-5; 7 positions match TRBD2. The CDR3 is made up of 17 amino acids. Per germline, CDR1 LGHDT and CDR2 YNNKEL (reference sequence). The V segment lost 1 base and the J segment 5 bases; nucleotides outside the gene matches: 13.